Listed below are T cell receptor beta chains from one sample, sequenced in a study of response to subunit inactivated influenza vaccine. TCRdb processed the RT-PCR reads anew with MiXCR; each CDR3 protein has one entry. The table lists hundreds of thousands of distinct CDR3 sequences, approximately 15% of them singletons, with 6% to 9.5% in the top ten. This sample comprised PBMCs from blood, obtained about 14 days before vaccination. The receptors originated from a man between 45 and 60 years old who received an inactivated influenza vaccine. Each CDR3 is given without its conserved first and last residue.

j_call v_call cdr3_aa
TRBJ2-5 TRBV20-1 SARGVGLIQETQY
TRBJ2-3 TRBV4-1 ASSQPGRGRTDTQY
TRBJ2-2 TRBV20-1 SATRTGGPLTNTGELF
TRBJ1-1 TRBV29-1 SAYPNPQGAANTEAF
TRBJ2-7 TRBV20-1 SARGGQGSVGWQY
TRBJ1-5 TRBV20-1 SARDPAQGTTQPQH
TRBJ2-1 TRBV27 ASSLTSGGANEQF
TRBJ2-4 TRBV10-3 AISVGGAGQAKNIQY
TRBJ1-4 TRBV12-3/TRBV12-4 ASSHTGATNEKLF
TRBJ2-1 TRBV6-2/TRBV6-3 ASINQWTDYNEQF
TRBJ2-1 TRBV12-3/TRBV12-4 ASSHTFGSYNEQF
TRBJ2-5 TRBV20-1 SARGLAGGETQY
TRBJ1-6 TRBV7-6 ASTDMVGGALH
TRBJ2-7 TRBV7-2 ASSLGSRGEQY
TRBJ2-7 TRBV29-1 SVETGTGHPYEQY
TRBJ1-6 TRBV7-9 ASSSSESSPLH
TRBJ2-1 TRBV5-1 ASSLSGTGGNEQF
TRBJ1-5 TRBV20-1 SASPTTGMGNQPQH
TRBJ2-5 TRBV10-3 AISSPGGGQETQY
TRBJ1-2 TRBV20-1 SARGMNYGYT
TRBJ2-5 TRBV7-9 ASSSGTSGTQY
TRBJ2-3 TRBV5-1 ASSLGQEGTDTQY
TRBJ2-5 TRBV3-1 ASSQREPATQY
TRBJ2-3 TRBV24-1 ATSEERFTDTQY
TRBJ2-3 TRBV11-2 ASSLGYGNSGISTDTQY
TRBJ2-1 TRBV28 ASSQTRGYNEQF
TRBJ2-3 TRBV12-3/TRBV12-4 ASSNLWGHTDTQY
TRBJ2-3 TRBV6-6 ASSPPSDTQY
TRBJ2-3 TRBV2 ASSSLHLADTQY
TRBJ2-3 TRBV5-1 ASFISGRTTDTQY
TRBJ1-2 TRBV4-3 ASSQDRTNYGYT
TRBJ2-1 TRBV29-1 SVGGLGIQSGYNEQF
TRBJ2-7 TRBV20-1 SARDFQQSSYEQY
TRBJ2-1 TRBV6-6 ASSTMNEQF
TRBJ2-7 TRBV20-1 SANPGTGGTYEQY
TRBJ2-1 TRBV7-9 ASSFISLGGWQF
TRBJ1-5 TRBV27 ASSLSGRQLQH
TRBJ2-3 TRBV15 ATSSASRGTDTQY
TRBJ1-2 TRBV29-1 SVEDFGQGSYGYT